This TCR beta chain was documented in a study of beta chain features in type 1 diabetes. Study background: Comparable age, gender and cell yields were observed in patients relative to healthy donors.

Remarks on this clone: Its antigen is not identified.

Isolated RNA was reverse transcribed in full, so expressed TCRB transcripts were sequenced. Sequencing was performed with immunoSEQ multiplex PCR; in TCRdb, only in-frame clones are kept and a portion is missing. Among some 330,000 clones listed, roughly 12% were seen once. The study's findings and limits: Reduced insertions and increased deletions marked VDJ junctions in type 1 diabetes patients. Shortening of TCRB CDR3s, moderate but significant, appeared in all four CD4+ subsets of Type 1 diabetes patients. Naive, central memory and regulatory TCRB repertoires appeared more similar among patients than healthy donors. Short templates might get an advantage during PCR, and this would be equal in patients and controls.

With 3 bases clipped from V and 9 bases from J, the junction kept 0 bases outside the gene matches. CDR1 and CDR2 from the germline V gene are SGHNT and YYREEE (reference sequence). This CDR3 is built from 11 residues. The genes are TRBV5-4 and TRBJ2-1; 7 positions agree with TRBD2. The source material was naive CD4+ T cells from blood. The receptor was isolated from a young woman with type 1 diabetes. CDR3 in DNA: TGTGCCAGCAGCTGGGGGGGTGAGCAGTTCTTC. Translating it yields CASSWGGEQFF.